This T cell receptor (beta chain) is from a study of T cell responses to AZD1222 COVID-19 vaccine. For this clone: What it recognizes is unknown.

Profiled with immunoSEQ multiplex PCR; TCRdb holds only in-frame clones, not every one. The sample yields some 100,000 clones, approximately 91% seen once. V shed 5 bases and J shed 4 bases, with 12 bases lying between them. This CDR3 contains 14 residues. Germline CDR1 SNHLY, CDR2 FYNNEI. Whole-study findings and limits: Reportedly, nearly half of unique spike TCRs recognized epitopes outside B.1.351/B.1.1.7 mutations. Every sample of the repertoires postdated the peak T cell response. Baseline seropositivity characterized only six AZD1222 recipients. Dominant CD4 TCR responses targeted spike regions 160-218 and 743-854.

The receptor was isolated from an adult in good health. V and J are TRBV2 and TRBJ2-1; D unclear. The sequencing here drew on peripheral blood, taken on day 0 of AZD1222 vaccination. Here the CDR3 reads CASSLSSDYNEQFF. CDR3 DNA sequence: TGTGCCAGCAGTCTATCTTCCGATTACAATGAGCAGTTCTTC. The full variable domain, rest sourced from reference TRBV2 and TRBJ2-1, is EPEVTQTPSHQVTQMGQEVILRCVPISNHLYFYWYRQILGQKVEFLVSFYNNEISEKSEIFDDQFSVERPDGSNFTLKIRSTKLEDSAMYFCASSLSSDYNEQFFGPGTRLTVL.